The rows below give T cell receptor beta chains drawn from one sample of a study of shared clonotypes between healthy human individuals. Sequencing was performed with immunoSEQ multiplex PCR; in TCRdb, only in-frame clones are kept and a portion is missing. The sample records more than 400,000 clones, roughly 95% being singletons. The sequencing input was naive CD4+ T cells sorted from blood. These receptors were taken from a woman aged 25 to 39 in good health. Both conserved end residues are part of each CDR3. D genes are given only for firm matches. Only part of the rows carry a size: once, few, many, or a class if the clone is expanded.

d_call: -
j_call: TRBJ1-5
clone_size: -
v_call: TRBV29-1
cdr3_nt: TGCAGCGTTGCCGAGGGCAATCAGCCCCAGCATTTT
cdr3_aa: CSVAEGNQPQHF

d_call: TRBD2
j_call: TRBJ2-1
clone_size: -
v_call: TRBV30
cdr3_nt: TGTGCCTGGATCCCAGCGGGGGAGGGGTACAATGAGCAGTTCTTC
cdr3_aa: CAWIPAGEGYNEQFF

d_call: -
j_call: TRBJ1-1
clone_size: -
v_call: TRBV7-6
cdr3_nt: TGTGCCAGCAGCTTGTCTCTGCGGCGGAACACTGAAGCTTTCTTT
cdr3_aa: CASSLSLRRNTEAFF

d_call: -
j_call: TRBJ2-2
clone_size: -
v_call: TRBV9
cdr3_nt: TGTGCCACTAAAGCGGCGAACACCGGGGAGCTGTTTTTT
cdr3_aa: CATKAANTGELFF

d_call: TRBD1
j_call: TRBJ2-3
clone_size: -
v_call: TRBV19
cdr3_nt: TGTGCCAGTAGTCCCCCGGGACAGGGGGCAAGAGATACGCAGTATTTT
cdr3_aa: CASSPPGQGARDTQYF

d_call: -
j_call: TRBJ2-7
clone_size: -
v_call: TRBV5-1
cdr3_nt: TGCGCCAGCAGCTGGATTCTAGGGACAAACTCGAGGCTCGAGCAGTACTTC
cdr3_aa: CASSWILGTNSRLEQYF

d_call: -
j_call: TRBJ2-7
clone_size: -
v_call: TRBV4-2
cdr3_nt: TGTGCCAGCAGCTTCCTTGGGATCGGGCAGTACTTC
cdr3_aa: CASSFLGIGQYF

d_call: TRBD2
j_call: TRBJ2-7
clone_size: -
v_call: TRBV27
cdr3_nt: TGTGCCAGCAGTCCCGGACTAGCGGGAGTACAGCAGTACTTC
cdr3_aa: CASSPGLAGVQQYF

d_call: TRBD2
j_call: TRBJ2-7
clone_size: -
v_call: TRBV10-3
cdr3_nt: TGTGCCATCAGCGGGGAGGGAGGGCTTAGCTACGAGCAGTACTTC
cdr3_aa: CAISGEGGLSYEQYF

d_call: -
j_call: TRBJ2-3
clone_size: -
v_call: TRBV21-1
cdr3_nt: TGTGCCAGCAGCAAAGGTCTACTAGCGGTTAGCACAGATACGCAGTATTTT
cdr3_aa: CASSKGLLAVSTDTQYF

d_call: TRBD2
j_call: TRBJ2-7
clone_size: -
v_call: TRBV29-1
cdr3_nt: TGCAGCGTTGAGATAGGGACTAGCGGACCCTACGAGCAGTACTTC
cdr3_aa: CSVEIGTSGPYEQYF

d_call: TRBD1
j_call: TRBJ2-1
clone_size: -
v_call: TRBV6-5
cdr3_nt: TGTGCCAGCAGTACACAGGGGGCGAACTACAATGAGCAGTTCTTC
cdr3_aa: CASSTQGANYNEQFF

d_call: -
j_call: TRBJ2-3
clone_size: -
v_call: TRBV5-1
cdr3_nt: TGCGCCAGCAGCTTGGCAGGGGCTGGTGATACGCAGTATTTT
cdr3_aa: CASSLAGAGDTQYF

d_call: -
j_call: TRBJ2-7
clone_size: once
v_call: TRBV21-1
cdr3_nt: TGTGCCAGCACCATCTTAGGGGGTATTGGAACTTACGAGCAGTACTTC
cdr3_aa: CASTILGGIGTYEQYF

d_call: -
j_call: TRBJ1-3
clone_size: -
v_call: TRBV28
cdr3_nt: TGTGCCAGCAGTTTCGGACCGCTCTCTGGAAACACCATATATTTT
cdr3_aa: CASSFGPLSGNTIYF

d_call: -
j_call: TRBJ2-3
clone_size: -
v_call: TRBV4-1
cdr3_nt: TGCGCCAGCAGCCAAGTTTACAGCGGGTTACGCACAGATACGCAGTATTTT
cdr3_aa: CASSQVYSGLRTDTQYF

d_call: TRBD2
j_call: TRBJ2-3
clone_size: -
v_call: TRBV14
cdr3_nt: TGTGCCAGCAGCCAAGTCAATAGCGGGAACGGCGATACGCAGTATTTT
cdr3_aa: CASSQVNSGNGDTQYF

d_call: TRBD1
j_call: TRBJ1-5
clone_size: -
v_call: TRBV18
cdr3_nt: TGTGCCAGCTCACCTTTGCGGGCCAGGGGGCAGGGGGGCAATCAGCCCCAGCATTTT
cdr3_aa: CASSPLRARGQGGNQPQHF

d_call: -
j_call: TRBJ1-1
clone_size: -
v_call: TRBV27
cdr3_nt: TGTGCCAGCAGTTTCCTTACGGGTGAAGCTTTCTTT
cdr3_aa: CASSFLTGEAFF

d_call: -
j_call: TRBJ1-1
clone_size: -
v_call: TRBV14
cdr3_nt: TGTGCCAGCAGCCTTAAGAGACAGCTCAACACTGAAGCTTTCTTT
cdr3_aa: CASSLKRQLNTEAFF

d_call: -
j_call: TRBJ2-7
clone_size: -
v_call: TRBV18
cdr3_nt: TGTGCCAGCTCACCCCAGGAGAAAAGCTACGAGCAGTACTTC
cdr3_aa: CASSPQEKSYEQYF

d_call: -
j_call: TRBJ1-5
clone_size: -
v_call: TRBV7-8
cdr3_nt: TGTGCCAGCAGCTCCCGGCGGGGTGGGGGCCATAGCAATCAGCCCCAGCATTTT
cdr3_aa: CASSSRRGGGHSNQPQHF

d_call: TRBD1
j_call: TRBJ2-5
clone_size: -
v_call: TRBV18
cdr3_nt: TGTGCCAGCTCATCGGGACAGCTACGGGAGACCCAGTACTTC
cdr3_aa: CASSSGQLRETQYF

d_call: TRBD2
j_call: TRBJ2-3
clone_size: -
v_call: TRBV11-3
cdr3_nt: TGTGCCAGCAGCAAACTAGCGGGAGTTGTAGATACGCAGTATTTT
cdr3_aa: CASSKLAGVVDTQYF

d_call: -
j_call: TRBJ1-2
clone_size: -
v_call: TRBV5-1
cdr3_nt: TGCGCCAGCAGCTTGGGAGGGGGAACTAACTATGGCTACACCTTC
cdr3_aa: CASSLGGGTNYGYTF

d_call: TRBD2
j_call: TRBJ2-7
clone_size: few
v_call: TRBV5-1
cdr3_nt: TGCGCCAGCAGCGGCCTAGCGGGAAACTACGAGCAGTACTTC
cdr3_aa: CASSGLAGNYEQYF

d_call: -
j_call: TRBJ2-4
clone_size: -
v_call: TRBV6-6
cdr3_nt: TGTGCCAGCAGTTCCCACCCCCCCAAAAACATTCAGTACTTC
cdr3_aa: CASSSHPPKNIQYF

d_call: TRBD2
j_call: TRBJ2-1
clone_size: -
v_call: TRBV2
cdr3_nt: TGTGCCAGCAGATCCAAATTAGCGGGAGGGCCCCACAATGAGCAGTTCTTC
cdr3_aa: CASRSKLAGGPHNEQFF

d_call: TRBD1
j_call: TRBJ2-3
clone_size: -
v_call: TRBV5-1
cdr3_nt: TGCGCCAGCAGCCCGGGACAGAAGACAGATACGCAGTATTTT
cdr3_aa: CASSPGQKTDTQYF

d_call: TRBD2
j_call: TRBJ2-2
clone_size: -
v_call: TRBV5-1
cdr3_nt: TGCGCCAGCAGCTGGGGCACACGGCCCGGACTAGCGGGAGGGACGAACACCGGGGAGCTGTTTTTT
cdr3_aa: CASSWGTRPGLAGGTNTGELFF

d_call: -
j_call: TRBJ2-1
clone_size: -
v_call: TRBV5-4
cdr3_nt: TGTGCCAGCAGCTTGGTGAGTTCCTCTTACAATGAGCAGTTCTTC
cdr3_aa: CASSLVSSSYNEQFF

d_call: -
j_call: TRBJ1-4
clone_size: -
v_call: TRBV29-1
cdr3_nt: TGCAGCGGGAAGCGTGGGGTGAATGAAAAACTGTTTTTT
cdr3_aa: CSGKRGVNEKLFF

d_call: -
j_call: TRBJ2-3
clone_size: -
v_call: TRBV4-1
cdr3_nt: TGCGCCAGCAGCCTCCTAGGCGCAGGGCAGGCCCCAGATACGCAGTATTTT
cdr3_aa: CASSLLGAGQAPDTQYF